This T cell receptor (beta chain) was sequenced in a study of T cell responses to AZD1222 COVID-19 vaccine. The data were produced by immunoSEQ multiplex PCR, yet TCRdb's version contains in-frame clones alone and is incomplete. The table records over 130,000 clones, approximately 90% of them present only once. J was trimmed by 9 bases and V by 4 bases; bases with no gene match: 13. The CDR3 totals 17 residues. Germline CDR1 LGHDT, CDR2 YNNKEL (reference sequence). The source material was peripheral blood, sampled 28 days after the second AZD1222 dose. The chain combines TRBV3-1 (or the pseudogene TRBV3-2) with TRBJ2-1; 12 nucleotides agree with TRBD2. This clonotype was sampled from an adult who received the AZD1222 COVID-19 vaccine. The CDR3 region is CASSPTSLAGGHSEQFF. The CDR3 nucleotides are TGTGCCAGCAGCCCGACCTCCCTAGCGGGGGGGCATAGTGAGCAGTTCTTC.